Here is one T cell receptor beta chain with its context. The sample belongs to a study of blood T cell repertoires in COVID-19. Across the study: Some COVID-19 samples were acute and others convalescent; all came from the United States, Italy and Spain. Sample material is recorded as cDNA or gDNA derived from T cells, B-cell-depleted T cells, or PBMCs.

The assay was immunoSEQ multiplex PCR, and TCRdb's table has in-frame clones only and misses some. In the table there are hundreds of thousands of clones, about nine tenths of which are singletons. Sequenced sample: peripheral blood. This sequence originates from a woman aged 25-40 years with active or convalescent COVID-19.

The CDR3, as DNA: TGCGCCAGCAGCTCAAACTCGGACAGGGCTGGCTACACCTTC. It encodes CASSSNSDRAGYTF. This chain links TRBV5-1 with TRBJ1-2, with TRBD1 matching over 8 bases. Trimming cost V 3 bases and J 7 bases; bases outside gene matches: 8. The CDR3 consists of 14 residues. Germline loops: CDR1 SGHRS, CDR2 YFSETQ.